A single sample gave rise to the 20 T cell receptor beta chains below, sequenced in a study of shared clonotypes between healthy human individuals. TCRdb's table, derived via immunoSEQ multiplex PCR, lists solely in-frame clones and lacks some. Of 2 million to 2.5 million clones in the sample, around 95% were seen once. The sample consisted of naive CD4+ T cells sorted from blood. Subset reported: CD45RA+ positively selected. Source of these receptors: a man between 18 and 35 years old in good health.

This chain uses TRBV30 with TRBJ1-2; D possibly corresponds to TRBD1 (5 bases). Germline assignment: CDR1 GTSNPN and CDR2 SVGIG (reference sequence). This CDR3 is built from 12 residues. Trimming stripped 4 bases from V and 6 bases from J, with 12 bases between. CDR3 in amino acids: CAWTGRGNGYTF. DNA for the CDR3: TGTGCCTGGACAGGGAGAGGCAATGGCTACACCTTC.

The chain is built from TRBV27 and TRBJ2-1; 12 nucleotides agree with TRBD2. This CDR3 has 15 amino acids. The germline V gene encodes CDR1 MNHEY and CDR2 SMNVEV (reference sequence). With 10 bases clipped from V and 9 bases from J, the junction kept 13 bases outside the gene matches. The CDR3 DNA reads TGTGCCACCACTCAACGACTAGCGGGAGTGGGTGAGCAGTTCTTC. Its translation is CATTQRLAGVGEQFF.

The chain carries TRBV7-2 and TRBJ2-5; 8 bases line up with TRBD2. Germline V gene lookup returns CDR1 SGHTA and CDR2 FQGNSA. V dropped 1 base and J dropped 0; count of bases not matched to a gene: 10. CDR3 size: 18 residues. CDR3 nucleotides: TGTGCCAGCAGCTTAGTGGCAGGGCTAGCGGGCTACCAAGAGACCCAGTACTTC. Its protein product is CASSLVAGLAGYQETQYF.

This clone appeared once. The V and J genes are TRBV7-2 and TRBJ2-7, with no clear D. The CDR3 is made up of 13 amino acids. Trimming stripped 2 bases from V and 2 bases from J, with 7 bases between. CDR1 and CDR2 (germline): SGHTA, FQGNSA. DNA of the CDR3: TGTGCCAGCAGCTTACAGCCTCCCTACGAGCAGTACTTC. Its protein product is CASSLQPPYEQYF.

CDR3 amino acids: CASSSLTGDQPQHF. The CDR3 DNA reads as TGTGCCAGCAGCTCTTTAACAGGGGATCAGCCCCAGCATTTT. The V gene is TRBV7-2, the J gene TRBJ1-5; 7 bases align to TRBD1. The germline V gene encodes CDR1 SGHTA and CDR2 FQGNSA. The ends lost 4 bases at V and 5 bases at J; junction bases unmatched: 5. The CDR3 is 14 residues long.

The CDR3 nucleotides are TGTGCCAGTAGCTATATACAGGGGGTTGGCACTGAAGCTTTCTTT. Translation gives CASSYIQGVGTEAFF. The chain uses TRBV19 and TRBJ1-1; 8 nucleotides match TRBD1. The CDR3 has 15 residues. V lost 6 bases to trimming and J lost 4 bases; unmatched junction nucleotides: 10. Germline V gene lookup returns CDR1 LNHDA and CDR2 SQIVND (reference sequence).

The CDR3 loop reads CASRRGPQETQYF. CDR3 sequence (DNA): TGTGCCAGCAGGCGGGGGCCCCAAGAGACCCAGTACTTC. The rearrangement uses TRBV6-5 and TRBJ2-5, with a tentative D call TRBD2 (7 bases). Deletions cut 6 bases from V and 1 base from J, with 9 bases between. The length of the CDR3 is 13 residues. The germline gives CDR1 MNHEY, CDR2 SVGAGI.

Remarks on this clone: The DNA is left out, because the CDR3 cannot be placed on it with certainty; the CDR3 is given as TCRdb lists it. V gene TRBV5-1 combines with J gene TRBJ1-4. The CDR3 spans 15 amino acids, including both terminal residues. The germline CDR1 and CDR2 sequences are SGHRS and YFSETQ. The CDR3 loop reads CASSFTSVSGEKLFF.

The CDR3 sequence is CASSFPEETQYF. The CDR3 DNA reads TGCGCCAGCAGCTTCCCAGAAGAGACCCAGTACTTC. The J gene is TRBJ2-5, the V gene TRBV5-1; D is unclear. The V end was cut by 2 bases, the J end by 3 bases, with 5 bases between. Germline CDR1 SGHRS, CDR2 YFSETQ. The CDR3 is 12 residues long.

J is TRBJ1-2 and V is TRBV5-5; the D is unclear. V lost 1 base, J lost 0 bases, and 7 bases lay in between. The germline V gene has CDR1 SGHKS and CDR2 YYEKEE (reference sequence). The length of the CDR3 is 14 residues. This CDR3 reads CASSLTETNYGYTF. CDR3 nucleotides: TGTGCCAGCAGCTTGACAGAAACTAACTATGGCTACACCTTC.

The CDR3 protein is CASTLAGTDTQYF. The CDR3 DNA reads TGTGCCAGCACCCTAGCGGGCACAGATACGCAGTATTTT. The chain employs TRBV25-1 and TRBJ2-3; TRBD2 matches 7 bases. Trimming at V came to 7 bases and at J to 1 base, leaving 2 bases not matched to a gene. CDR1 and CDR2 (germline): MGHDK, SYGVNS. The CDR3 spans 13 residues.

This chain uses TRBV27 with TRBJ2-2, with D possibly TRBD1 on 5 matching bases. V was cut by 6 bases and J by 7 bases, with 18 bases left in between. The V gene's germline CDR1 is MNHEY and CDR2 SMNVEV (reference sequence). This CDR3 region has 15 residues. The CDR3 DNA follows: TGTGCCAGCAGCCCCGTAGGGGTGGTTAGCGGGGAGCTGTTTTTT. Its translation: CASSPVGVVSGELFF.

The chain employs TRBV2 and TRBJ1-5; no clear D. This CDR3 spans 14 amino acids. Trimming removed 4 bases from V and 4 bases from J, with 11 bases in between. Germline V lookup: CDR1 SNHLY, CDR2 FYNNEI. In DNA form, the CDR3 reads TGTGCCAGCAGTGGGGGTGACCCGAATCAGCCCCAGCATTTT. It yields the protein CASSGGDPNQPQHF.

The sample holds one count of this clone. The genes are TRBV5-1 and TRBJ1-1; a weak D match, TRBD1 (5 bases). CDR1 is SGHRS, CDR2 YFSETQ, per germline. The CDR3 has 14 amino acids. Trimming cost V 9 bases and J 0 bases, with 15 bases left between them. The CDR3 region has the DNA TGCGCCACCAAAACTGGGGGGGTGAACACTGAAGCTTTCTTT. This sequence encodes CATKTGGVNTEAFF.

The chain joins TRBV5-3 to TRBJ2-7, with D hard to call. TRBV5-3 is placed among ORFs of uncertain function. The CDR3 runs to 12 residues. V shed 6 bases and J shed 3 bases, with 10 bases lying between them. This CDR3 is CARIRKFYEQYF. The CDR3 DNA sequence: TGTGCCAGAATTCGAAAGTTCTACGAGCAGTACTTC.

The chain carries TRBV10-3 and TRBJ1-5, with D maybe TRBD1 (6 bases). V dropped 0 bases and J dropped 7 bases, with 10 bases sitting between them. Germline CDR1 ENHRY, CDR2 SYGVKD. The CDR3 spans 14 residues. The CDR3 spells CAISESTGGQPQHF. CDR3 nucleotides: TGTGCCATCAGTGAGTCGACAGGCGGACAGCCCCAGCATTTT.

This chain joins TRBV6-4 and TRBJ2-1, with TRBD2 identical over 9 bases. V trimming: 6 bases; J trimming: 0 bases; junction bases outside the gene matches: 0. There are 14 residues in the CDR3. Germline V gene lookup returns CDR1 MRHNA and CDR2 SNTAGT. The CDR3 coding sequence is TGTGCCAGCAGAGCGGGGGGCTCCTACAATGAGCAGTTCTTC. It yields the protein CASRAGGSYNEQFF.

V usage is TRBV2 and J usage is TRBJ2-1, with 8 bases aligning to TRBD2. The CDR3 consists of 14 residues. The germline V gene has CDR1 SNHLY and CDR2 FYNNEI. With 5 bases clipped from V and 8 bases from J, the junction kept 8 bases outside the gene matches. DNA for the CDR3: TGTGCCAGCAGTACCGGGACTAGTGTCGATGAGCAGTTCTTC. Translation gives CASSTGTSVDEQFF.

CDR3 region: CASSFQGALNTEAFF. The CDR3 nucleotides read TGCGCCAGCAGCTTCCAGGGGGCCTTGAACACTGAAGCTTTCTTT. This chain links TRBV5-1 with TRBJ1-1; 8 nucleotides align to TRBD1. V lost 2 bases and J lost 0; bases outside the gene matches: 3. Germline lookup yields CDR1 SGHRS and CDR2 YFSETQ. There are 15 residues in the CDR3.

The J gene is TRBJ1-2, the V gene TRBV2; 7 bases align to TRBD1. The CDR3 totals 15 residues. Germline lookup yields CDR1 SNHLY and CDR2 FYNNEI. V gave up 0 bases and J gave up 4 bases; unmatched junction bases: 5. In DNA, the CDR3 is TGTGCCAGCAGTGAAGCAGGGGGCGCAAGCTATGGCTACACCTTC. It codes for CASSEAGGASYGYTF.